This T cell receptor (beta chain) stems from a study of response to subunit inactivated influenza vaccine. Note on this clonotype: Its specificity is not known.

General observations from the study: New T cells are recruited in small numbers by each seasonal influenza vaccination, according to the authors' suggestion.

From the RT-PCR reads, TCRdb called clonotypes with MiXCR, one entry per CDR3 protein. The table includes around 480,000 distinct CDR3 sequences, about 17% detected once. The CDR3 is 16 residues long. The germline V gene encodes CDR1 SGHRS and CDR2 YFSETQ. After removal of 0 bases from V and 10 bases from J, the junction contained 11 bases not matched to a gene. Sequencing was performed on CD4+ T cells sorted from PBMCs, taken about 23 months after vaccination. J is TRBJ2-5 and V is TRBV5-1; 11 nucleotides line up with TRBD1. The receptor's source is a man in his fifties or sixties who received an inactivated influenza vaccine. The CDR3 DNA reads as TGCGCCAGCAGCTTGGGGAGTAGGGACAGGGGGTCGATCCAGTACTTC. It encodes CASSLGSRDRGSIQYF.